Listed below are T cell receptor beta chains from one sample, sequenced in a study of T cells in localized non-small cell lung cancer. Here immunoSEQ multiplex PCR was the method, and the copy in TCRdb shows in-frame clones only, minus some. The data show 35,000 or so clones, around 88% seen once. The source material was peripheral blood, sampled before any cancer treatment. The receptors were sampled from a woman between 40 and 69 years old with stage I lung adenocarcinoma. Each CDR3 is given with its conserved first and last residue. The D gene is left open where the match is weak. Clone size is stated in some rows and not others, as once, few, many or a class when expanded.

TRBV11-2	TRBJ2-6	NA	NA	CASSLMIGRAGGANVLTF	TGTGCCAGCAGCCTGATGATTGGACGGGCAGGAGGGGCCAACGTCCTGACTTTC
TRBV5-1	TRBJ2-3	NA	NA	CASSPGWGGRADTQYF	TGCGCCAGCAGCCCCGGATGGGGGGGCCGTGCAGATACGCAGTATTTT
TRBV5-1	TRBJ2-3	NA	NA	CASSLGVRTDTQYF	TGCGCCAGCAGCTTGGGGGTACGCACAGATACGCAGTATTTT
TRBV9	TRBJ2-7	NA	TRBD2	CASSVGGTSIYEQYF	TGTGCCAGCAGCGTAGGTGGGACTAGTATCTACGAGCAGTACTTC
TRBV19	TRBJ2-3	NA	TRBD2	CASAATSGGTDTQYF	TGTGCCAGCGCCGCGACTAGCGGGGGGACAGATACGCAGTATTTT
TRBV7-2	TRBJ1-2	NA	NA	CASTRIGGYTF	TGTGCCAGCACCCGTATCGGCGGCTACACCTTC
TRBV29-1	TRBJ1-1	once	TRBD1	CSVEVGTGGAAFF	TGCAGCGTTGAAGTTGGGACAGGGGGGGCAGCTTTCTTT
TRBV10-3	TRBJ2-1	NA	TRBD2	CAISASGSSYNEQFF	TGTGCCATCAGTGCTAGCGGAAGCTCCTACAATGAGCAGTTCTTC
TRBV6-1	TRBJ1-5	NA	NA	CASSRGLAQPQHF	TGTGCCAGCTCGCGGGGGCTTGCTCAGCCCCAGCATTTT
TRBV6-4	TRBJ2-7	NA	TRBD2	CASSPKAGGHYEQYF	TGTGCCAGCAGTCCCAAAGCGGGGGGCCACTACGAGCAGTACTTC
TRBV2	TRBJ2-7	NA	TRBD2	CATSTSEFGDEQYF	TGTGCCACCTCGACTAGCGAGTTCGGGGACGAGCAGTACTTC
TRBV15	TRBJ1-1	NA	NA	CATAQTGEAFF	TGTGCCACCGCCCAAACAGGGGAAGCTTTCTTT
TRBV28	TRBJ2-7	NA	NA	CASREKNAYEQYF	TGTGCCAGCAGGGAGAAAAATGCCTACGAGCAGTACTTC
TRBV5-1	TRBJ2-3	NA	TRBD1	CASSFQGVTDTQYF	TGCGCCAGCAGCTTCCAGGGGGTCACAGATACGCAGTATTTT
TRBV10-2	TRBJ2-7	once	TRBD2	CASRGLADPLGEQYF	TGCGCCAGCAGAGGACTAGCGGACCCGTTGGGCGAGCAGTACTTC
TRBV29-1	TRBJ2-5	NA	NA	CSGTGGGETQYF	TGCAGCGGGACAGGCGGGGGAGAGACCCAGTACTTC
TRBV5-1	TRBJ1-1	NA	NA	CASSQYYSDRTEAFF	TGCGCCAGCAGCCAGTATTACTCCGACCGCACTGAAGCTTTCTTT
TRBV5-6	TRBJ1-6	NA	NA	CASPTQVNTYNSPLHF	TGTGCCAGTCCCACACAGGTGAATACTTATAATTCACCCCTCCACTTT
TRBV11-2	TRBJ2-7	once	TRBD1	CASSPITGDSYEQYF	TGTGCCAGCAGCCCTATCACAGGGGACTCCTACGAGCAGTACTTC
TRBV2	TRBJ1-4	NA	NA	CAAAPGIGEKLFF	TGTGCAGCCGCCCCAGGGATCGGTGAAAAACTGTTTTTT
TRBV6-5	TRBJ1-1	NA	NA	CAIGENTEAFF	TGTGCCATAGGTGAGAACACTGAAGCTTTCTTT
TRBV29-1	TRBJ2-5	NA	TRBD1	CSAGQGVGETQYF	TGCAGCGCCGGACAGGGGGTCGGGGAGACCCAGTACTTC
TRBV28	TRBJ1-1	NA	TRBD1	CASSRPGTGERGAFF	TGTGCCAGCTCCCGCCCAGGGACAGGGGAACGCGGAGCTTTCTTT
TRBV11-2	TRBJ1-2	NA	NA	CASSLNPAYYGYTF	TGTGCCAGCAGTTTAAACCCGGCTTACTATGGCTACACCTTC
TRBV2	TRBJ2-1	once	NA	CASSGDKKQFF	TGTGCCAGCAGTGGGGACAAGAAGCAGTTCTTC
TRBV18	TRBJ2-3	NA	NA	CASSPQGKEDTQYF	TGTGCCAGCTCACCACAAGGGAAGGAAGATACGCAGTATTTT
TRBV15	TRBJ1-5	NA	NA	CATSRDPHGRSNQPQHF	TGTGCCACCAGCAGAGACCCCCACGGGCGAAGCAATCAGCCCCAGCATTTT
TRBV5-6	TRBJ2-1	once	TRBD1	CASSFEGQGGEQFF	TGTGCCAGCAGCTTCGAGGGACAGGGGGGTGAGCAGTTCTTC
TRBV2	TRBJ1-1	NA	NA	CASSEWQGDTEAFF	TGTGCCAGCAGTGAATGGCAGGGAGACACTGAAGCTTTCTTT
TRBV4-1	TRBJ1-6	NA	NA	CASSQRTSPLHF	TGCGCCAGCAGCCAACGGACATCACCCCTCCACTTT
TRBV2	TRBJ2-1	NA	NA	CASFPGSGRRDEQFF	TGTGCCAGCTTTCCAGGGTCGGGACGGAGGGATGAGCAGTTCTTC
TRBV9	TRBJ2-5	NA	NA	CASSVDVGETQYF	TGTGCCAGCAGCGTAGACGTAGGAGAGACCCAGTACTTC
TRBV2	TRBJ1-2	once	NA	CASSALNGYTF	TGTGCCAGCAGTGCTTTGAATGGCTACACCTTC
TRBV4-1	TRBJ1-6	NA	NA	CASSQVWGANSYNSPLHF	TGCGCCAGCAGCCAAGTGTGGGGGGCCAACTCCTATAATTCACCCCTCCACTTT
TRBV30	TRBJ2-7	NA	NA	CAWSVLYEQYF	TGTGCCTGGAGTGTACTCTACGAGCAGTACTTC
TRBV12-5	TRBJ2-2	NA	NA	CASRSSATGELFF	TGTGCTAGTCGGTCGAGCGCCACCGGGGAGCTGTTTTTT
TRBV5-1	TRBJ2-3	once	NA	CASSLGRPTDTQYF	TGCGCCAGCAGCTTAGGCAGGCCCACAGATACGCAGTATTTT
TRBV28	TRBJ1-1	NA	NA	CASSLSTLIEAFF	TGTGCCAGCAGTTTATCTACCCTTATTGAAGCTTTCTTT
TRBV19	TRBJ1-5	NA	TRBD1	CASSRAGQGNQPQHF	TGTGCCAGTAGTCGCGCGGGACAGGGTAATCAGCCCCAGCATTTT
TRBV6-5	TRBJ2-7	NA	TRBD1	CASSYSQGDPTGQYF	TGTGCCAGCAGTTACTCCCAGGGGGACCCTACGGGGCAGTACTTC
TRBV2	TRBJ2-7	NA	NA	CASSERPRKLSYEQYF	TGTGCCAGCAGTGAGCGGCCTCGCAAACTCTCCTACGAGCAGTACTTC
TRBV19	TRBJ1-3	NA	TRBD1	CASSDYPGTGGNTIYF	TGTGCCAGTAGTGATTACCCCGGGACAGGTGGAAACACCATATATTTT
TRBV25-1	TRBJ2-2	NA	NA	CVSSGGELFF	TGTGTCAGCTCTGGAGGGGAGCTGTTTTTT
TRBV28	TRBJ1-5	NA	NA	CASKITYNQPQHF	TGTGCCAGCAAAATAACGTACAATCAGCCCCAGCATTTT
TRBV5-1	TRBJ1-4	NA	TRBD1	CASSLATWTGKEKLFF	TGCGCCAGCAGCTTGGCGACCTGGACAGGCAAGGAAAAACTGTTTTTT
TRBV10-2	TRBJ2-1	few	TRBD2	CASRVAGGRGNNEQFF	TGCGCCAGCAGAGTAGCGGGGGGGCGAGGAAACAATGAGCAGTTCTTC
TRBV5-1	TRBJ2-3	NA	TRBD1	CASHFQGATTDTQYF	TGCGCCAGTCATTTCCAGGGGGCTACGACAGATACGCAGTATTTT
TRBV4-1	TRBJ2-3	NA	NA	CASSQATDTQYF	TGCGCCAGCAGCCAAGCAACAGATACGCAGTATTTT
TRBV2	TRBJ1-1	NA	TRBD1	CASSDLDRGNTEAFF	TGTGCCAGCAGCGACCTTGACAGGGGAAACACTGAAGCTTTCTTT
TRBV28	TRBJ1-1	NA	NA	CASSLGTNTEAFF	TGTGCCAGCAGTTTAGGAACGAACACTGAAGCTTTCTTT
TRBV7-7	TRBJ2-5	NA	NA	CASSSVKGRQETQYF	TGTGCCAGCAGCTCCGTGAAGGGGCGACAAGAGACCCAGTACTTC
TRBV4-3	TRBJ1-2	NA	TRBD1	CASSQNRGQGYTF	TGCGCCAGCAGCCAAAACAGGGGGCAGGGCTACACCTTC
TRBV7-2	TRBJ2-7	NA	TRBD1	CASSSRTGGYEQYF	TGTGCCAGCAGCAGCAGGACAGGGGGCTACGAGCAGTACTTC
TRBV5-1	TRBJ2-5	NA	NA	CASSYSTTPETQYF	TGCGCCAGCAGCTACTCGACAACCCCAGAGACCCAGTACTTC
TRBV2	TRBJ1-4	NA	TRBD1	CASSARTGEEREKLFF	TGTGCCAGCAGCGCTCGGACAGGGGAGGAACGGGAAAAACTGTTTTTT